The 31 T cell receptor beta chains below were found in one sample sequenced in a study of OX40 agonist ivuxolimab in advanced cancers. Some clones are missing from TCRdb's copy, which holds only in-frame ones; the method was immunoSEQ multiplex PCR. This repertoire shows approximately 38,000 clones, roughly 80% found once; its top ten account for about 20%. Specimen: CD4+ or CD8+ T cells sorted from blood, collected in a trial of the OX40 agonist ivuxolimab. These receptors all stem from an adult with an advanced solid tumor such as melanoma, head and neck, liver or kidney cancer.

This clone was counted a few times. The chain carries TRBV5-1 and TRBJ2-3; no definite D call. Trimming pared 4 bases from V and 6 bases from J, leaving 15 bases between. CDR1 and CDR2 (germline): SGHRS, YFSETQ. The CDR3 runs 14 residues. The CDR3 coding sequence is TGCGCCAGCAGCCTGGACCGGGCGGAGGATACGCAGTATTTT. The encoded protein is CASSLDRAEDTQYF.

This chain joins TRBV9 and TRBJ2-5; TRBD2 matches at 9 bases. The CDR3 has 16 residues. V shed 4 bases, J shed 5 bases, and the junction held 12 bases outside the gene matches. The V gene's germline CDR1 is SGDLS and CDR2 YYNGEE. CDR3 region: CASSSRGSGGRETQYF. The CDR3 coding sequence is TGTGCCAGCAGCTCCCGGGGTAGCGGGGGTAGGGAGACCCAGTACTTC.

The gene calls are TRBV6-1 and TRBJ2-7; D is uncertain. V lost 2 bases, J lost 4 bases, and 9 bases lay in between. Per the germline V gene, CDR1 is MNHNS and CDR2 is SASEGT. The CDR3 is 13 residues long. The CDR3: CASSEIGQYEQYF. The CDR3, as DNA: TGTGCCAGCAGTGAAATCGGGCAATACGAGCAGTACTTC.

On this clone: Other DNA sequences of this sample code for an identical CDR3. The chain combines TRBV11-2 with TRBJ1-1, with D maybe TRBD1 (5 bases). This CDR3 comprises 14 residues. Germline values: CDR1 SGHAT, CDR2 FQNNGV. V was trimmed by 6 bases and J by 1 base, leaving 12 bases between them. The CDR3 is CASRSGDGNTEAFF. The CDR3 DNA reads TGTGCCAGCAGATCGGGGGACGGGAACACTGAAGCTTTCTTT.

The J gene is TRBJ2-2, the V gene TRBV7-9; 9 bases are a match to TRBD2. Trimming took 1 base from V and 2 from J; bases not matched to a gene: 11. The CDR3 length is 19 residues. Germline assignment: CDR1 SEHNR and CDR2 FQNEAQ (reference sequence). The CDR3 region is CASSLVALRSGRNTGELFF. CDR3 DNA sequence: TGTGCCAGCAGCTTAGTTGCCCTCCGTAGCGGGAGAAACACCGGGGAGCTGTTTTTT. Looking up the rest from reference TRBV7-9 and TRBJ2-2 gives the full variable domain: DTGVSQNPRHKITKRGQNVTFRCDPISEHNRLYWYRQTLGQGPEFLTYFQNEAQLEKSRLLSDRFSAERPKGSFSTLEIQRTEQGDSAMYLCASSLVALRSGRNTGELFFGEGSRLTVL.

The rearrangement links TRBV7-9 to TRBJ2-1; TRBD1 matches at 7 bases. V was clipped by 5 bases and J by 4 bases; unmatched bases: 11. The CDR3 consists of 16 residues. From germline, CDR1 is SEHNR and CDR2 FQNEAQ (reference sequence). CDR3: CASSAKQGLYYNEQFF. DNA of the CDR3: TGTGCCAGCAGCGCCAAACAGGGGCTGTATTACAATGAGCAGTTCTTC.

V is TRBV9 and J is TRBJ1-2, with D maybe TRBD1 (6 bases). CDR3 length: 15 residues. From germline, CDR1 is SGDLS and CDR2 YYNGEE. V was trimmed by 7 bases and J by 4 bases, leaving 20 bases between them. The CDR3 DNA sequence: TGTGCCAGCGGCAGGGGTTCGATAGGCTCCTATGGCTACACCTTC. Residues: CASGRGSIGSYGYTF.

The genes are TRBV5-1 and TRBJ1-2, with D perhaps matching TRBD1 (5 bases). CDR1 and CDR2 (germline): SGHRS, YFSETQ. This CDR3 is built from 16 residues. Trimming stripped 4 bases from V and 5 bases from J, with 21 bases between. CDR3 coding DNA: TGCGCCAGCAGCCGTGAGGGGCCATCAGACCCATATGGCTACACCTTC. Its translation is CASSREGPSDPYGYTF.

The chain has TRBV6-5 and TRBJ2-1; the D gene could be TRBD1 or TRBD2 (6 bases each). V lost 6 bases and J lost 9, with 15 bases in between. From germline, CDR1 is MNHEY and CDR2 SVGAGI. This CDR3 comprises 13 residues. The chain's CDR3 is CASRLGLGAEQFF. The CDR3 coding sequence is TGTGCCAGCAGGCTGGGACTGGGGGCTGAGCAGTTCTTC.

This chain connects TRBV5-8 to TRBJ2-2, with D unclear. Trimming shortened V by 4 bases and J by 6 bases, and 10 bases separated the two germline ends. Germline V CDR1 and CDR2: SGHTS, YDEGEE. This CDR3 has 13 residues. The DNA of the CDR3 is TGTGCCAGCAGCCCATTTACGGCCGGGGAGCTGTTTTTT. Protein: CASSPFTAGELFF.

The chain carries TRBV2 and TRBJ1-5, with D maybe TRBD1 (5 bases). Germline V gene data show CDR1 as SNHLY and CDR2 as FYNNEI. V dropped 2 bases and J dropped 3 bases, with 8 bases sitting between them. The CDR3 sequence is 14 residues long. DNA for the CDR3: TGTGCCAGCAGTGAATGGGGGAACAATCAGCCCCAGCATTTT. As protein: CASSEWGNNQPQHF.

This sequence joins TRBV18 and TRBJ1-2; the D is unclear. Trimming left V 3 bases short and J 4 bases short, with 12 bases between. The CDR3 has 14 amino acids. Germline CDR1 KGHSH, CDR2 LQKENI. The CDR3 DNA follows: TGTGCCAGCTCACCGGGAAGGGAAGCCTATGGCTACACCTTC. Its protein product is CASSPGREAYGYTF.

This clone was counted a few times. This chain links TRBV4-1 with TRBJ1-6, with unresolved D. CDR1 MGHRA and CDR2 YSYEKL come from the germline V gene. The CDR3 loop spans 14 amino acids. V lost 4 bases, J lost 15 bases, and 19 bases lay in between. The CDR3 reads CASSPSSTRRLLHF. In DNA, the CDR3 is TGCGCCAGCAGCCCGTCTTCAACTCGGCGCCTCCTCCACTTT.

The chain recombines TRBV7-2 with TRBJ2-1; 11 nucleotides line up with TRBD2. The CDR3 spans 15 residues. V lost 2 bases to trimming and J lost 10 bases; unmatched junction nucleotides: 7. CDR1 and CDR2 from the germline V gene are SGHTA and FQGNSA. CDR3 in amino acids: CASSLTSGSLREQFF. The CDR3 bases are TGTGCCAGCAGCTTAACTAGCGGGAGTCTGAGAGAGCAGTTCTTC.

The chain is built from TRBV13 and TRBJ1-5; D is uncertain. There are 14 residues in the CDR3. Trimming left V 5 bases short and J 6 bases short, with 14 bases between. Germline V CDR1 and CDR2: PRHDT, FYEKMQ (reference sequence). The DNA for the CDR3 is TGTGCCAGCAGCCTCGGAAGGGTCGGTCAGCCCCAGCATTTT. It encodes CASSLGRVGQPQHF.

This clone was recorded once. This chain connects TRBV6-1 to TRBJ1-5; 7 bases align to TRBD1. V was clipped by 1 base and J by 9 bases; unmatched bases: 9. The CDR3 loop spans 15 amino acids. Germline values: CDR1 MNHNS, CDR2 SASEGT. The CDR3 region is CASSEEGRGGAPQHF. The CDR3 DNA sequence: TGTGCCAGCAGTGAAGAAGGCAGGGGGGGGGCGCCCCAGCATTTT.

V gene TRBV10-3 combines with J gene TRBJ2-7; the D gene is possibly TRBD1 (5 bases). Germline CDR1 ENHRY, CDR2 SYGVKD. Trimming stripped 1 base from V and 2 bases from J, with 12 bases between. The CDR3 is 15 residues long. DNA for the CDR3: TGTGCCATCAGTGAGTTCACAGGCCAACCCTACGAGCAGTACTTC. Its translation: CAISEFTGQPYEQYF.

The chain uses TRBV28 and TRBJ1-1; a possible D gene is TRBD1 (6 bases). V lost 1 base, J lost 4 bases, and 10 bases lay in between. The CDR3 has 14 amino acids. The germline CDR1 and CDR2 sequences are MDHEN and SYDVKM. CDR3 DNA: TGTGCCAGCAGTTTATCAGAGGGGGGCACTGAAGCTTTCTTT. It encodes CASSLSEGGTEAFF. Using reference TRBV28 and TRBJ1-1 for the parts outside the CDR3, the full variable domain is DVKVTQSSRYLVKRTGEKVFLECVQDMDHENMFWYRQDPGLGLRLIYFSYDVKMKEKGDIPEGYSVSREKKERFSLILESASTNQTSMYLCASSLSEGGTEAFFGQGTRLTVV.

The V call is TRBV25-1, the J call TRBJ1-5; tentatively, D is TRBD1 (6 bases). CDR3 size: 12 residues. Per germline, CDR1 MGHDK and CDR2 SYGVNS. V lost 6 bases, J lost 7 bases, and 10 bases lay in between. CDR3 DNA sequence: TGTGCCAGCAGCCAGGGGTACCAGCCCCAGCATTTT. Encoded protein: CASSQGYQPQHF. Complete variable domain (other parts from reference TRBV25-1 and TRBJ1-5): EADIYQTPRYLVIGTGKKITLECSQTMGHDKMYWYQQDPGMELHLIHYSYGVNSTEKGDLSSESTVSRIRTEHFPLTLESARPSHTSQYLCASSQGYQPQHFGDGTRLSIL.

The genes are TRBV28 and TRBJ2-4; the match to TRBD1 covers 9 bases. Per germline, CDR1 MDHEN and CDR2 SYDVKM. The CDR3 is 16 amino acids. V was clipped by 7 bases and J by 3 bases; unmatched bases: 10. The CDR3 DNA is TGTGCCAGCACCCCTACAGGGGGCTGGGTCAAAAACATTCAGTACTTC. It specifies CASTPTGGWVKNIQYF.

The genes are TRBV4-1 and TRBJ1-2, with 8 bases aligning to TRBD1. This CDR3 comprises 16 residues. CDR1 and CDR2 (germline): MGHRA, YSYEKL. The V and J ends lost 3 bases and 3 bases, in that order; junction bases with no gene match: 9. CDR3 in amino acids: CASSHSPQGVDYGYTF. The CDR3 DNA reads TGCGCCAGCAGCCACTCCCCACAGGGGGTTGACTATGGCTACACCTTC.

The chain joins TRBV6-6 to TRBJ2-2, with D possibly TRBD1 on 6 matching bases. Between the trimmed V and J ends, which lost 4 bases and 4 bases, there was a span of 10 bases. The CDR3 consists of 14 residues. Germline V gene data show CDR1 as MNHNY and CDR2 as SVGAGI (reference sequence). Written as DNA, the CDR3 is TGTGCCAGCAGTTCCAAGGGGGTCACCGGGGAGCTGTTTTTT. This encodes CASSSKGVTGELFF.

The V and J genes are TRBV27 and TRBJ2-7; TRBD2 matches 7 bases. Germline V gene lookup returns CDR1 MNHEY and CDR2 SMNVEV (reference sequence). The CDR3 covers 15 residues. J gave up 4 bases and V 4 bases, and 10 bases lay outside the gene matches. CDR3 coding DNA: TGTGCCAGCAGTTCGGATGGGGAGGGAGAATACGAGCAGTACTTC. This gives the protein CASSSDGEGEYEQYF.

The chain is built from TRBV2 and TRBJ2-5, with 12 bases identical to TRBD1. V lost 6 bases to trimming and J lost 4 bases; unmatched junction nucleotides: 6. Germline V gene data show CDR1 as SNHLY and CDR2 as FYNNEI. The length of the CDR3 is 15 residues. The CDR3 reads CASSARDRGRETQYF. CDR3 nucleotides: TGTGCCAGCAGCGCCCGGGACAGGGGGCGAGAGACCCAGTACTTC.

The J gene is TRBJ2-2, the V gene TRBV2; no clear D gene. V lost 3 bases and J lost 4, with 3 bases in between. Germline values: CDR1 SNHLY, CDR2 FYNNEI. The CDR3 loop spans 12 amino acids. The CDR3 is CASSDRTGELFF. DNA of the CDR3: TGTGCCAGCAGTGATCGCACCGGGGAGCTGTTTTTT.

The CDR3 protein is CAWSLLGGAKDTQYF. In DNA form, the CDR3 reads TGTGCCTGGAGTTTGCTAGGGGGCGCGAAAGATACGCAGTATTTT. V gene TRBV30 combines with J gene TRBJ2-3, with 7 bases that match TRBD1. The CDR3 consists of 15 residues. With V trimmed by 2 bases and J by 5 bases, 10 bases remained unmatched. Germline assignment: CDR1 GTSNPN and CDR2 SVGIG (reference sequence).

Comment on this clone: This sequence is one base from a far larger clone and is likely a read error. Different DNA sequences within this sample yield the same CDR3. The chain has TRBV7-8 and TRBJ1-2; TRBD1 is a possible D gene (5 bases). CDR1 and CDR2 from the germline V gene are SGHVS and FQNEAQ. The CDR3 is 13 amino acids. The ends were cut back, 1 base at V and 5 bases at J, with 8 bases in the middle. The CDR3, as DNA: TGTGCCAGCAGCTTAGGGGGGGATTATGGCTACACCTTC. It is translated as CASSLGGDYGYTF.

The sample holds one count of this clone. This rearrangement joins TRBV7-2 to TRBJ1-1; weak D call: TRBD1 (6 bases). Trimming removed 5 bases at V and 2 bases at J, with 15 bases between. Germline CDR1 is SGHTA and CDR2 is FQGNSA. There are 15 residues in the CDR3. CDR3 amino acids: CASSQRGQPNTEAFF. CDR3 nucleotide sequence: TGTGCCAGCAGCCAGCGGGGGCAGCCTAACACTGAAGCTTTCTTT.

A few counts support this clone. The V call is TRBV18, the J call TRBJ2-2, with a weak D call TRBD1 (5 bases). V was cut by 3 bases and J by 1 base, with 15 bases left in between. Germline lookup yields CDR1 KGHSH and CDR2 LQKENI. This CDR3 has 17 residues. The CDR3 nucleotides read TGTGCCAGCTCACCCTCCCTCGACAGTTTGAACACCGGGGAGCTGTTTTTT. Amino acids: CASSPSLDSLNTGELFF.

V is TRBV6-5 and J is TRBJ2-5; D unresolved. The J call may not be correct, given that the DNA end is closer to TRBJ2-7. The CDR3 has 13 residues. Germline V gene sequence: CDR1 MNHEY, CDR2 SVGAGI. The CDR3 here is CASSNPGSYEQYF. The CDR3 nucleotides read TGTGCCAGCAGTAACCCCGGTTCCTACGAGCAGTACTTC.

The V and J genes are TRBV4-1 and TRBJ2-2; either TRBD1 or TRBD2 may fit D (6 bases each). Germline values: CDR1 MGHRA, CDR2 YSYEKL. CDR3 length: 17 residues. V lost 1 base and J lost 0, with 12 bases in between. CDR3 in DNA: TGCGCCAGCAGCCAAGGTCCGGGGGCTTCGAACACCGGGGAGCTGTTTTTT. Translated, it gives CASSQGPGASNTGELFF.